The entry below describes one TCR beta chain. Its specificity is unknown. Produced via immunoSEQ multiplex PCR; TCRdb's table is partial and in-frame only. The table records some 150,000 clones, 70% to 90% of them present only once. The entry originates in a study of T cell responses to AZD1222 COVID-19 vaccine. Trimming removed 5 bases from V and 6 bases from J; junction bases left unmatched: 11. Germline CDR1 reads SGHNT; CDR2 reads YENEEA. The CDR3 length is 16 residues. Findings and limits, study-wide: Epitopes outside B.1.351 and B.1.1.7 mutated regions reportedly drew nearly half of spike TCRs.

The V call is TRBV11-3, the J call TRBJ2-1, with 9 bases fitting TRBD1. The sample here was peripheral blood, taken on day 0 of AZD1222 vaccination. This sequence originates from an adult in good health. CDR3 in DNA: TGTGCCAGCAGCCCCGACAGGGGGGTAAGGAGCAATGAGCAGTTCTTC. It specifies CASSPDRGVRSNEQFF.